This TCR beta chain was captured in a study of blood T cell repertoires in COVID-19. Study background: Nucleic acid was either cDNA or gDNA, and it came from T cells, B-cell-depleted T cells, or PBMCs.

The germline V gene encodes CDR1 MNHEY and CDR2 SVGAGI. V lost 6 bases and J lost 4, with 15 bases in between. This CDR3 spans 14 amino acids. Under the authors' procedure: Amplified reference gene primers provided the basis for estimating nucleated cell counts. Libraries were prepared by immunoSEQ multiplex PCR; TCRdb keeps only in-frame clonotypes and omits some of them. V, J and clone size derive from that table, while D and trimming were established from the DNA sequence. The sample gives around 90,000 clones, 80% to 90% of which show up once; about 13% is in the top ten. The chain couples TRBV6-5 to TRBJ1-1; D gene unclear. The source material was peripheral blood. This clonotype was obtained from a human donor in a cohort sampled during active COVID-19. The DNA of the CDR3 is TGTGCCAGCAGATACCTACGAGGGCCCACTGAAGCTTTCTTT. As protein: CASRYLRGPTEAFF.